A single sample gave rise to the 9 T cell receptor beta chains below, sequenced in a study of cytomegalovirus exposure and HLA in healthy donors. PCR primers comprised 60 Vbeta and 13 Jbeta primers. Clones were read by immunoSEQ multiplex PCR, and TCRdb kept only the in-frame ones, dropping some. Here the sample spans roughly 190,000 clones, 55% to 65% being singletons. The sample consisted of PBMCs. These TCRs come from a middle-aged man in good health and CMV-seronegative.

The chain couples TRBV5-1 to TRBJ1-1; no reliable D call. Germline CDR1 and CDR2: SGHRS and YFSETQ. The CDR3 extends over 15 amino acids. V was cut by 4 bases and J by 1 base, with 14 bases left in between. The CDR3 loop is CASSPQESPNTEAFF. The CDR3 coding sequence is TGCGCCAGCAGCCCCCAGGAATCTCCGAACACTGAAGCTTTCTTT. Looking up the rest from reference TRBV5-1 and TRBJ1-1 gives the full variable domain: KAGVTQTPRYLIKTRGQQVTLSCSPISGHRSVSWYQQTPGQGLQFLFEYFSETQRNKGNFPGRFSGRQFSNSRSEMNVSTLELGDSALYLCASSPQESPNTEAFFGQGTRLTVV.

This clone showed up just a few times. The chain recombines TRBV16 with TRBJ2-2; D may be TRBD2 (5 bases). Trimming left V 0 bases short and J 7 bases short, with 6 bases between. CDR1 is KGHSY and CDR2 is FQNENV in the germline V gene. This CDR3 spans 13 amino acids. This CDR3 reads CASSQSRDGELFF. CDR3 DNA sequence: TGTGCCAGCAGCCAATCGAGGGACGGGGAGCTGTTTTTT.

The V and J genes are TRBV28 and TRBJ1-1; 10 bases are shared with TRBD1. The germline V gene encodes CDR1 MDHEN and CDR2 SYDVKM. V shed 4 bases and J 5 bases; nucleotides not matched to a gene: 4. The length of the CDR3 is 14 residues. CDR3 in DNA: TGTGCCAGCAGTTCCCGACAGGGGGCGACTGAAGCTTTCTTT. Its protein is CASSSRQGATEAFF.

V gene TRBV27 combines with J gene TRBJ1-1; D not certain. The length of the CDR3 is 13 residues. The germline CDR1 and CDR2 sequences are MNHEY and SMNVEV (reference sequence). Deletions cut 9 bases from V and 5 bases from J, with 16 bases between. CDR3 DNA: TGTGCCAGTATCGGAGTACGGTGGACTGAAGCTTTCTTT. Translation gives CASIGVRWTEAFF.

As for this clone: Germline is not matched at one junction end, which may reflect a read error. The V call is TRBV7-9, the J call TRBJ1-5; D is undetermined. Germline assignment: CDR1 SEHNR and CDR2 FQNEAQ (reference sequence). The CDR3 runs 16 residues. CDR3 nucleotides: TGTTCCAGCAGCCTTGCAGGATCGGGATCCAATCAGCCCCAGCATTTT. Encoded protein: CSSSLAGSGSNQPQHF.

V and J are TRBV2 and TRBJ1-6, with D maybe TRBD1 (6 bases). CDR1 is SNHLY and CDR2 is FYNNEI in the germline V gene. This CDR3 has 16 residues. V was clipped by 4 bases and J by 0 bases, with 10 bases between them. For the CDR3, the DNA is TGTGCCAGCAGTGTGGGACACAGCTCCTATAATTCACCCCTCCACTTT. It translates to CASSVGHSSYNSPLHF.

This clone was detected a few times. The chain uses TRBV7-3 and TRBJ2-1, with TRBD2 matching 7 bases. CDR1 and CDR2 from the germline V gene are SGHTA and FQGTGA. The CDR3 is 17 amino acids. V shed 2 bases and J 3 bases; nucleotides not matched to a gene: 10. CDR3 loop: CASSLGYSGSHYNEQFF. For the CDR3, the DNA is TGTGCCAGCAGCTTAGGGTATAGCGGGTCCCACTACAATGAGCAGTTCTTC.

The rearrangement uses TRBV7-3 and TRBJ2-1, with 8 bases identical to TRBD2. CDR1 is SGHTA and CDR2 is FQGTGA in the germline V gene. With V trimmed by 5 bases and J by 6 bases, 9 bases remained unmatched. The CDR3 is made up of 15 amino acids. CDR3 bases: TGTGCCAGCAGCAAGACCGGGACTAGGATCAATGAGCAGTTCTTC. The encoded protein is CASSKTGTRINEQFF.

This sequence joins TRBV29-1 and TRBJ1-1; D might be TRBD1 (6 bases). The CDR3 has 11 amino acids. CDR1 is SQVTM, CDR2 ANQGSEA, per germline. The CDR3 DNA is TGCAGGGGACAAAGCGGCACTGAAGCTTTCTTT. It yields the protein CRGQSGTEAFF. Based on the CDR3 plus reference TRBV29-1 and TRBJ1-1, the full variable domain is SAVISQKPSRDICQRGTSLTIQCQVDSQVTMMFWYRQQPGQSLTLIATANQGSEATYESGFVIDKFPISRPNLTFSTLTVSNMSPEDSSIYLCRGQSGTEAFFGQGTRLTVV.